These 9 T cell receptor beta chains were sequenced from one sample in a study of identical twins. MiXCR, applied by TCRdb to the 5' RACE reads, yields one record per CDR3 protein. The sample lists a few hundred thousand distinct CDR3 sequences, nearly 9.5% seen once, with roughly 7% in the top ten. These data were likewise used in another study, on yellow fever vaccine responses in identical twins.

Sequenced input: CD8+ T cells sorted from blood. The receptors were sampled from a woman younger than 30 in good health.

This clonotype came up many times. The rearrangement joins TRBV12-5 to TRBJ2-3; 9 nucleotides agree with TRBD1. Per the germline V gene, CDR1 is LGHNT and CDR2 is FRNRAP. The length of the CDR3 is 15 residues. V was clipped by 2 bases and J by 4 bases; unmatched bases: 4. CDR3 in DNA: TGTGCTAGTGGTTTGACAGGGGGCACGGCAGATACGCAGTATTTT. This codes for CASGLTGGTADTQYF.

CDR3 sequence: CASNPRRGLGDEQYF. CDR3 nucleotide sequence: TGTGCCAGCAATCCCCGACGGGGGTTGGGCGACGAGCAGTACTTC. The rearrangement links TRBV27 to TRBJ2-7; a possible D gene is TRBD2 (6 bases). From germline, CDR1 is MNHEY and CDR2 SMNVEV (reference sequence). With 7 bases removed from V and 5 bases from J, the gap between germline ends came to 21 bases. The CDR3 has 15 amino acids.

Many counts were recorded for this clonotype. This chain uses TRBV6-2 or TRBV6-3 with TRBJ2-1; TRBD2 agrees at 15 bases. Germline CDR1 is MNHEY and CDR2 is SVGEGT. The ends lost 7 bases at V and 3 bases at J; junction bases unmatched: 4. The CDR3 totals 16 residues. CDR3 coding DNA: TGTGCCAGCACCGGACTAGCGGGAGGGCACTACAATGAGCAGTTCTTC. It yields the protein CASTGLAGGHYNEQFF.

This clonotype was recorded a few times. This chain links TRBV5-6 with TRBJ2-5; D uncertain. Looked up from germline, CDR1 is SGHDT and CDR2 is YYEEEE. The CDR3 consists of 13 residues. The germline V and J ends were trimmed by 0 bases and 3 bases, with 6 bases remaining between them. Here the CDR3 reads CASSLDIEETQYF. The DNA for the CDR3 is TGTGCCAGCAGCTTGGACATCGAAGAGACCCAGTACTTC.

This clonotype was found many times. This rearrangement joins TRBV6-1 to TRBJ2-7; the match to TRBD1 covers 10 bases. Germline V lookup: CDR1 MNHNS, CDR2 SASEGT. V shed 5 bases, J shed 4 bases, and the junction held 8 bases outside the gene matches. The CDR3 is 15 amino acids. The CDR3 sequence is CASSQRTGGVYEQYF. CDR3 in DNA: TGTGCCAGCAGTCAGAGGACAGGGGGAGTGTACGAGCAGTACTTC.

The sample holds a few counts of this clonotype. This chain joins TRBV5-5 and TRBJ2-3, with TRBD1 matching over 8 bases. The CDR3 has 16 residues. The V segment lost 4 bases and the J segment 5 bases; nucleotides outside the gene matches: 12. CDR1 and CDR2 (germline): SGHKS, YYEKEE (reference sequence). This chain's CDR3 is CASSRDRPQSEDTQYF. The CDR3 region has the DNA TGTGCCAGCAGCCGGGACAGGCCGCAATCTGAAGATACGCAGTATTTT.

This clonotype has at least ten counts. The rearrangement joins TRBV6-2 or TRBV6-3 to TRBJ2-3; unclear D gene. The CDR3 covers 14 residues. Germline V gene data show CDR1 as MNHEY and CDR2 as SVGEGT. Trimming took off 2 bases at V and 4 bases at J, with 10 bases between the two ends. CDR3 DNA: TGTGCCAGCAGTTACAGGGAAGCCCCAGATACGCAGTATTTT. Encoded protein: CASSYREAPDTQYF.

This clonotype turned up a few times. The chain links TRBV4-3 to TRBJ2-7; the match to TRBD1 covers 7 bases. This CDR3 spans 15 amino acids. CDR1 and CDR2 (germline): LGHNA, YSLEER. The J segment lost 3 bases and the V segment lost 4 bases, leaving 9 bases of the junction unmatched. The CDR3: CASSPQTGNGYEQYF. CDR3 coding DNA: TGCGCCAGCAGCCCTCAGACAGGGAACGGCTACGAGCAGTACTTC.

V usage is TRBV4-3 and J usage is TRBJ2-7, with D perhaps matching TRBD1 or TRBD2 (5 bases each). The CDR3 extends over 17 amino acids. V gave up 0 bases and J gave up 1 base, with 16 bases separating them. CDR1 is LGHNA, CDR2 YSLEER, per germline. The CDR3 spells CASSQDIKTGPSYEQYF. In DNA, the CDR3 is TGCGCCAGCAGCCAAGATATCAAGACGGGACCGTCCTACGAGCAGTACTTC.